The rows below give T cell receptor beta chains drawn from one sample of a study of blood T cell repertoires in COVID-19. Sequencing was performed with immunoSEQ multiplex PCR; in TCRdb, only in-frame clones are kept and a portion is missing. Among 85,000 to 130,000 clones listed, 90% to 95% were seen once. The source material was peripheral blood. Source of these receptors: a human donor in a cohort sampled during active COVID-19. The CDR3 runs from the conserved cysteine through the conserved F or W. D genes are given only for firm matches. Clone size appears in some rows only: once, few, many, or a class for an expanded clone.

V gene	J gene	D gene	clone size	CDR3 DNA	CDR3 protein
TRBV3-1/TRBV3-2	TRBJ1-1	NA	NA	TGTGCCAGCAGCTTCAACACGAACACTGAAGCTTTCTTT	CASSFNTNTEAFF
TRBV4-2	TRBJ2-1	TRBD2	NA	TGTGCCAGCAGCCGCGCCGGGACTACTTCAACGCAGCAGTTCTTC	CASSRAGTTSTQQFF
TRBV29-1	TRBJ2-2	NA	NA	TGCAGCGTTGGCGGGGTAGCCGGGGAGCTGTTTTTT	CSVGGVAGELFF
TRBV29-1	TRBJ1-1	NA	NA	TGCAGCGTTGAGGGGGGAGACCCCGGGACTGAAGCTTTCTTT	CSVEGGDPGTEAFF
TRBV6-5	TRBJ2-7	TRBD1	NA	TGTGCCAGCAGTCCCCCCGGGACAGGTTCCTACGAGCAGTACTTC	CASSPPGTGSYEQYF
TRBV11-2	TRBJ1-1	NA	NA	TGTGCCAGCAGCCAAAGCCCCCGGTCCCCGAACACTGAAGCTTTCTTT	CASSQSPRSPNTEAFF
TRBV27	TRBJ2-2	NA	NA	TGTGCCAGCAGTCTACGGACAGACGACGGGGAGCTGTTTTTT	CASSLRTDDGELFF
TRBV5-6	TRBJ2-1	TRBD2	NA	TGTGCCAGCAGCCCCCCGGGGGGGACCGGCTACAATGAGCAGTTCTTC	CASSPPGGTGYNEQFF
TRBV29-1	TRBJ2-7	TRBD2	NA	TGCAGCGTTTACACTAGCGGATACGAGCAGTACTTC	CSVYTSGYEQYF
TRBV5-4	TRBJ1-1	NA	NA	TGTGCCAGCAGCCAGACCGACAGGTTCAAGATTGAAGCTTTCTTT	CASSQTDRFKIEAFF
TRBV19	TRBJ1-1	TRBD1	NA	TGTGCCAGTAGTATTACAGGGGGAGGCACTGAAGCTTTCTTT	CASSITGGGTEAFF
TRBV18	TRBJ2-5	NA	NA	TGTGCCAGCTCACCACGGGCAGGGAACTTAGAAGAGACCCAGTACTTC	CASSPRAGNLEETQYF
TRBV13	TRBJ1-5	NA	NA	TGTGCCAGCAGCTTACGGGGGTCCAATCAGCCCCAGCATTTT	CASSLRGSNQPQHF
TRBV29-1	TRBJ2-3	NA	many	TGCAGCGTTGATCGGACTAGCACAGATACGCAGTATTTT	CSVDRTSTDTQYF
TRBV7-9	TRBJ2-7	TRBD2	NA	TGTGCCAGCAGCTTACTAGCGGGGGGGCCTGTCGAGCAGTACTTC	CASSLLAGGPVEQYF
TRBV3-1/TRBV3-2	TRBJ1-2	NA	NA	TGTGCCAGCAGCCAAGGAGGTCAAGGGGGCTATGGCTACACCTTC	CASSQGGQGGYGYTF
TRBV15	TRBJ1-4	NA	NA	TGTGCCACCAGCAGAGATCCGGGGGAAAATACTAATGAAAAACTGTTTTTT	CATSRDPGENTNEKLFF
TRBV7-2	TRBJ2-6	NA	NA	TGTGCCAGCAGCTTACAAGGGGCTGGGGCCAACGTCCTGACTTTC	CASSLQGAGANVLTF
TRBV7-2	TRBJ2-2	TRBD2	NA	TGTGCCAGCAGCTTAGGTAGCGGGATGAACACCGGGGAGCTGTTTTTT	CASSLGSGMNTGELFF
TRBV3-1/TRBV3-2	TRBJ2-7	TRBD2	NA	TGTGCCAGCAGCGGGACCCTAGGACTAGCGGGGACCTACGAGCAGTACTTC	CASSGTLGLAGTYEQYF
TRBV4-1	TRBJ1-1	NA	NA	TGCGCCAGCAGCCAACCCGACACCTTTTGGGCTTTCTTT	CASSQPDTFWAFF
TRBV5-5	TRBJ2-1	NA	NA	TGTGCCAGCAGCTTCCCAGCCGGGGAGGAGCAGTTCTTC	CASSFPAGEEQFF
TRBV7-2	TRBJ2-2	TRBD2	NA	TGTGCCAGCAGCTTATTTAGCGGGAGTGCCAAGGGGGAGCTGTTTTTT	CASSLFSGSAKGELFF
TRBV5-4	TRBJ2-7	TRBD1	NA	TGTGCCAGCAGCTATAGAGGACAGGGCGCCTACGAGCAGTACTTC	CASSYRGQGAYEQYF
TRBV7-8	TRBJ1-5	NA	once	TGTGCCAGCAGCACCAGCGGAATCTTATATCAGCCCCAGCATTTT	CASSTSGILYQPQHF
TRBV6-5	TRBJ1-1	TRBD1	NA	TGTGCCAGCAGTTACATTGGTAGCAGGGGGCGTTCGGCAGCTTTCTTT	CASSYIGSRGRSAAFF
TRBV28	TRBJ1-4	TRBD1	NA	TGTGCCAGCAGTTCCAGACAGGGTGCCGGTGAAAAACTGTTTTTT	CASSSRQGAGEKLFF
TRBV9	TRBJ1-3	TRBD1	once	TGTGCCAGCAGCCCAAGAGGACAGGGGGGCTCTGGAAACACCATATATTTT	CASSPRGQGGSGNTIYF
TRBV3-1/TRBV3-2	TRBJ1-5	TRBD1	NA	TGTGCCAGCAGCCACCACCTCGCTCCGGGACAGAGTCAGCCCCAGCATTTT	CASSHHLAPGQSQPQHF